What follows are 27 T cell receptor beta chains derived from one specimen sequenced in a study of OX40 agonist ivuxolimab in advanced cancers. Sequencing used immunoSEQ multiplex PCR; TCRdb keeps in-frame clones, though not all of them. The sample contains roughly 93,000 clones, about four fifths of which appear only once. Sample: CD4+ or CD8+ T cells sorted from blood, taken in a trial of the OX40 agonist ivuxolimab. The receptors shown here come from an adult with an advanced solid tumor such as melanoma, head and neck, liver or kidney cancer.

In this sample, this clone turned up a few times. This sequence joins TRBV27 and TRBJ1-1, with D perhaps TRBD1 (5 bases). The CDR3 covers 16 residues. Looked up from germline, CDR1 is MNHEY and CDR2 is SMNVEV (reference sequence). The V and J ends lost 5 bases and 1 base respectively, with 17 bases between them. The CDR3 reads CASSPRQTPKNTEAFF. The CDR3 DNA sequence: TGTGCCAGCAGTCCCAGACAGACTCCCAAGAACACTGAAGCTTTCTTT.

V is TRBV7-2 and J is TRBJ2-7; the D gene could be TRBD1 or TRBD2 (5 bases each). Germline-derived CDR1 and CDR2 are SGHTA and FQGNSA. V dropped 6 bases and J dropped 0 bases, with 9 bases sitting between them. The CDR3 is 13 residues long. CDR3 bases: TGTGCCAGCAGTCCCGGGACCTCCTACGAGCAGTACTTC. Encoded protein: CASSPGTSYEQYF.

CDR3 sequence (DNA): TGCGCCAGCAGCAAGTCCGGGACAGGGTCGGAGACCCAGTACTTC. As protein: CASSKSGTGSETQYF. The V and J genes are TRBV10-1 and TRBJ2-5, with 9 bases lining up with TRBD1. The CDR3 loop spans 15 amino acids. Trimming removed 6 bases from V and 5 bases from J; junction bases left unmatched: 10. Germline CDR1 WNHNN, CDR2 SYGVQD (reference sequence).

The genes are TRBV7-9 and TRBJ2-5; possibly TRBD2 for D (6 bases). The CDR3 covers 14 residues. Germline V gene lookup returns CDR1 SEHNR and CDR2 FQNEAQ (reference sequence). Trimming pared 0 bases from V and 4 bases from J, leaving 9 bases between. DNA for the CDR3: TGTGCCAGCAGCTTAGCAACCGGGAGAGAGACCCAGTACTTC. Protein product: CASSLATGRETQYF.

The rearrangement joins TRBV19 to TRBJ1-2, with a tentative D call TRBD1 (5 bases). Germline V gene sequence: CDR1 LNHDA, CDR2 SQIVND (reference sequence). V lost 3 bases and J lost 4, with 9 bases in between. There are 13 residues in the CDR3. CDR3 protein: CASSMDTIYGYTF. CDR3 in DNA: TGTGCCAGTAGTATGGACACCATCTATGGCTACACCTTC.

The rearrangement uses TRBV15 and TRBJ2-7; 9 bases match TRBD1. CDR3 length equals 15 residues. Germline loops: CDR1 LNHNV, CDR2 YYDKDF (reference sequence). The J segment lost 5 bases and the V segment lost 4 bases, leaving 9 bases of the junction unmatched. The CDR3 spells CATSTARDRVNEQYF. CDR3 nucleotides: TGTGCCACCAGCACCGCGCGGGACAGGGTGAACGAGCAGTACTTC. Complete variable domain (other parts from reference TRBV15 and TRBJ2-7): DAMVIQNPRYQVTQFGKPVTLSCSQTLNHNVMYWYQQKSSQAPKLLFHYYDKDFNNEADTPDNFQSRRPNTSFCFLDIRSPGLGDTAMYLCATSTARDRVNEQYFGPGTRLTVT.

The J gene is TRBJ2-7, the V gene TRBV29-1; D might be TRBD1 or TRBD2, each matching 5 bases. Germline V CDR1 and CDR2: SQVTM, ANQGSEA. The V and J ends lost 5 bases and 6 bases respectively, with 17 bases between them. CDR3 length: 13 amino acids. The CDR3 sequence: CSVLGERSSEQYF. The CDR3 DNA reads as TGCAGCGTTTTGGGGGAGAGGTCGAGCGAGCAGTACTTC.

The chain uses TRBV19 and TRBJ2-2, with a tentative D call TRBD2 (5 bases). CDR1 and CDR2 (germline): LNHDA, SQIVND (reference sequence). This CDR3 spans 15 amino acids. The ends were cut back, 4 bases at V and 0 bases at J, with 9 bases in the middle. For the CDR3, the DNA is TGTGCCAGTAGTAGCGGGCCGGCGAACACCGGGGAGCTGTTTTTT. Translated: CASSSGPANTGELFF.

The chain employs TRBV4-3 and TRBJ1-4, with D maybe TRBD1 (6 bases). The CDR3 consists of 17 residues. V was clipped by 1 base and J by 1 base, with 13 bases between them. Germline CDR1 reads LGHNA; CDR2 reads YSLEER. Here the CDR3 reads CASSQGVGGRTNEKLFF. The CDR3 DNA reads TGCGCCAGCAGCCAAGGGGTGGGGGGCCGAACTAATGAAAAACTGTTTTTT.

This CDR3 reads CASRDVGGVGARGNTIYF. The CDR3, as DNA: TGTGCCAGCAGAGACGTTGGTGGCGTAGGGGCGAGAGGAAACACCATATATTTT. The chain recombines TRBV7-2 with TRBJ1-3; tentative D call: TRBD1 (5 bases). The germline CDR1 and CDR2 sequences are SGHTA and FQGNSA. The V end was cut by 6 bases, the J end by 4 bases, with 25 bases between. This CDR3 comprises 18 residues. Full variable domain (outside the CDR3, taken from reference TRBV7-2 and TRBJ1-3): GAGVSQSPSNKVTEKGKDVELRCDPISGHTALYWYRQSLGQGLEFLIYFQGNSAPDKSGLPSDRFSAERTGGSVSTLTIQRTQQEDSAVYLCASRDVGGVGARGNTIYFGEGSWLTVV.

The chain couples TRBV29-1 to TRBJ2-1, with TRBD2 matching 10 bases. Germline V gene data show CDR1 as SQVTM and CDR2 as ANQGSEA. This CDR3 contains 15 residues. Trimming at V came to 6 bases and at J to 7 bases, leaving 12 bases not matched to a gene. The CDR3 DNA reads as TGCAGCGTCGAACCCTCAGCGGGGGGGCCGAATGAGCAGTTCTTC. This codes for CSVEPSAGGPNEQFF.

This clone has only one observation. CDR3 in DNA: TGTGCCAGCAGTTCTAGCGGGGGGGCCGCAGATACGCAGTATTTT. Amino acid sequence: CASSSSGGAADTQYF. The chain couples TRBV6-5 to TRBJ2-3; 12 nucleotides agree with TRBD2. J lost 4 bases, V lost 4 bases, and 3 bases had no gene match. The CDR3 length is 15 residues. Germline V gene data show CDR1 as MNHEY and CDR2 as SVGAGI.

The V call is TRBV6-5, the J call TRBJ2-5; D gene ambiguous. This CDR3 region has 14 residues. Germline CDR1 is MNHEY and CDR2 is SVGAGI. Trimming stripped 2 bases from V and 2 bases from J, with 9 bases between. CDR3 sequence (DNA): TGTGCCAGCAGTTACCTACAATCTCAAGAGACCCAGTACTTC. Amino acids: CASSYLQSQETQYF.

This rearrangement joins TRBV21-1 to TRBJ2-1; the DNA was not compared with TRBD2, the D call given in the table. TRBV21-1 is assigned pseudogene status. CDR3 length equals 15 residues. The CDR3 loop is CASSKKERGNNEQFF. Here the CDR3 DNA reads TGTGCCAGCAGCAAAAAAGAGCGGGGGAACAATGAGCAGTTCTTC.

This clone was counted a single time. The chain combines TRBV6-5 with TRBJ1-1; D not resolved. The CDR3 covers 15 residues. Germline CDR1 reads MNHEY; CDR2 reads SVGAGI. V was trimmed by 2 bases and J by 1 base, leaving 11 bases between them. Written as DNA, the CDR3 is TGTGCCAGCAGTTACATCGGGCAGGCGAACACTGAAGCTTTCTTT. It specifies CASSYIGQANTEAFF.

In its sample, this clone was seen a few times. The chain couples TRBV4-2 to TRBJ1-2; D is unclear. The CDR3 loop spans 15 amino acids. CDR1 is LGHNA, CDR2 YNFKEQ, per germline. V shed 0 bases and J shed 0 bases, with 8 bases lying between them. CDR3: CASSQEQESNYGYTF. The CDR3, as DNA: TGTGCCAGCAGCCAAGAGCAGGAATCTAACTATGGCTACACCTTC.

The J gene is TRBJ2-7, the V gene TRBV7-2; no clear D. The germline V and J ends were trimmed by 0 bases and 1 base, with 7 bases remaining between them. This CDR3 is 14 amino acids long. Germline CDR1 and CDR2: SGHTA and FQGNSA. The CDR3 is CASSLAAESYEQYF. CDR3 nucleotide sequence: TGTGCCAGCAGCTTAGCCGCGGAATCCTACGAGCAGTACTTC. The entire variable domain, with the rest obtained from reference TRBV7-2 and TRBJ2-7, is as follows: GAGVSQSPSNKVTEKGKDVELRCDPISGHTALYWYRQSLGQGLEFLIYFQGNSAPDKSGLPSDRFSAERTGGSVSTLTIQRTQQEDSAVYLCASSLAAESYEQYFGPGTRLTVT.

This clone was counted between two and nine times. This sequence joins TRBV7-2 and TRBJ2-7; 10 nucleotides agree with TRBD1. Germline V gives CDR1 SGHTA, CDR2 FQGNSA. This CDR3 has 14 residues. Unmatched junction bases numbered 5, after V lost 6 bases and J lost 3 bases. The CDR3 sequence is CASRGTGDGYEQYF. The CDR3 coding sequence is TGTGCCAGCAGGGGGACAGGGGATGGCTACGAGCAGTACTTC.

The chain combines TRBV15 with TRBJ2-1, with 9 bases lining up with TRBD2. Germline V gene lookup returns CDR1 LNHNV and CDR2 YYDKDF (reference sequence). The V segment lost 5 bases and the J segment 9 bases; nucleotides outside the gene matches: 8. The CDR3 runs 14 residues. The CDR3 spells CATSPGLAVAEQFF. As DNA, the CDR3 is TGTGCCACCAGCCCGGGACTAGCCGTGGCTGAGCAGTTCTTC.

The genes are TRBV1 and TRBJ2-1; TRBD2, the table's D call, was not compared with the DNA. TRBV1 corresponds to a pseudogene. This CDR3 contains 18 residues. This CDR3 reads CTSSQEVGGTSEDNEQFF. In DNA, the CDR3 is TGCACCAGCAGCCAAGAGGTGGGCGGGACTAGCGAGGATAATGAGCAGTTCTTC.

This chain connects TRBV5-4 to TRBJ2-3, with TRBD2 matching over 7 bases. After removal of 5 bases from V and 4 bases from J, the junction contained 10 bases not matched to a gene. Germline V gene data show CDR1 as SGHNT and CDR2 as YYREEE (reference sequence). The CDR3 has 15 residues. The CDR3 loop is CASSVLADGADTQYF. CDR3 nucleotide sequence: TGTGCCAGCAGTGTCCTAGCGGATGGTGCAGATACGCAGTATTTT.

This chain joins TRBV28 and TRBJ2-7; 11 bases are shared with TRBD2. V lost 6 bases and J lost 6; bases outside the gene matches: 4. This CDR3 comprises 13 residues. In germline, CDR1 is MDHEN, CDR2 SYDVKM. The CDR3 DNA reads TGTGCCAGCAGAACTAGCGGGAGTCCCGAGCAGTACTTC. Encoded protein: CASRTSGSPEQYF.

This chain joins TRBV2 and TRBJ1-2; D gene uncertain. V was pared by 4 bases and J by 0 bases, with 6 bases between. Germline V gene lookup returns CDR1 SNHLY and CDR2 FYNNEI. CDR3 length: 13 residues. The DNA of the CDR3 is TGTGCCAGCAGTGTTATCTCTAACTATGGCTACACCTTC. Protein: CASSVISNYGYTF.

V is TRBV27 and J is TRBJ2-7; possible D gene TRBD2, 6 bases. Trimming removed 0 bases at V and 2 bases at J, with 20 bases between. Germline values: CDR1 MNHEY, CDR2 SMNVEV (reference sequence). CDR3 length: 18 residues. CDR3 coding DNA: TGTGCCAGCAGTTTATCCTTATTACCGGCGGGGACCGCCTACGAGCAGTACTTC. This gives the protein CASSLSLLPAGTAYEQYF.

This chain joins TRBV4-1 and TRBJ2-2; 10 nucleotides align to TRBD2. This CDR3 has 16 residues. V lost 0 bases to trimming and J lost 4 bases; unmatched junction nucleotides: 2. CDR1 is MGHRA, CDR2 YSYEKL, per germline. CDR3 bases: TGCGCCAGCAGCCAAGAAGCGGGAGGGTTCACCGGGGAGCTGTTTTTT. Its translation is CASSQEAGGFTGELFF.

This clone was detected only a few times. The J gene is TRBJ2-3, the V gene TRBV28, with D unclear. The V and J ends lost 9 bases and 0 bases respectively, with 4 bases between them. Germline assignment: CDR1 MDHEN and CDR2 SYDVKM. This CDR3 comprises 11 residues. This CDR3 is CASASTDTQYF. Here the CDR3 DNA reads TGTGCCAGTGCGAGCACAGATACGCAGTATTTT.

The J gene is TRBJ1-2, the V gene TRBV7-9; D may be TRBD1 (5 bases). The ends were cut back, 5 bases at V and 2 bases at J, with 15 bases in the middle. Germline V gene data show CDR1 as SEHNR and CDR2 as FQNEAQ (reference sequence). The CDR3 extends over 15 amino acids. CDR3 residues: CASSTWDPSNYGYTF. The CDR3 DNA is TGTGCCAGCAGCACCTGGGACCCCTCAAACTATGGCTACACCTTC. The full variable domain, completed using reference TRBV7-9 and TRBJ1-2, is DTGVSQNPRHKITKRGQNVTFRCDPISEHNRLYWYRQTLGQGPEFLTYFQNEAQLEKSRLLSDRFSAERPKGSFSTLEIQRTEQGDSAMYLCASSTWDPSNYGYTFGSGTRLTVV.